The source of this T cell receptor beta chain is a study of shared clonotypes between healthy human individuals (dated by TCRdb to 2019 to 2021). Context from the whole study: The cohort included a few men and a couple of women between 18 and 49 years of age. Per donor, three plates each were used for CD4 naive and CD4 memory, two for CD8 naive, and one for CD8 memory. Different laboratories and diverse techniques were used to prepare libraries and sequence TCR repertoires, to increase sequencing depth and limit assay-specific biases. The study deeply sequenced blood TCR repertoires of about 5 healthy adults to estimate repertoire size and the extent of clonotype sharing between individuals. Leukapheresis yielded between about 0.8 and 9.5 billion PBMCs per donor.

To note about this clone: Its antigen remains undetermined. One base away there is no much larger clone; base qualities are not given.

The donors were healthy, HIV-negative adults who had no recently reported acute infections or vaccinations. Every donor was a Caucasian adult residing in Nashville, Tennessee, USA. Magnetic negative selection was used to enrich CD4+ T cells, after which naive cells were positively selected on CD45RA and the negative fraction became the memory subset. After blood collection by leukapheresis, PBMCs were isolated using Ficoll-Histopaque density gradient centrifugation and then cryopreserved in the vapor phase of liquid nitrogen. Analytical flow cytometry was used to check the purity and quantity of every magnetically sorted T cell population. Each sorted fraction had its genomic DNA isolated and then quantified by UV absorbance on a Nanodrop 2000c. Using the deep immunoSEQ assay, multiplex PCR amplified TCR CDR3 regions from genomic DNA. Extracted genomic DNA from each cell subset was spread evenly across all wells of several immunoSEQ 96-well plates, with each plate serving as a replicate. For sorted subsets, each replicate PCR was loaded with approximately 190 ng genomic DNA, equivalent to 32,000 or so T cell genomes. Purified libraries were quantified with a Qubit 3.0 fluorometer, sized on a Bioanalyzer 2100, and re-quantified with the KAPA Library Quantification kit. Each immunoSEQ 96-well plate was sequenced on its own single-read 150-cycle Illumina NextSeq 550 flow cell. Turning to the authors' computational methods: Because the immunoSEQ output held only junctional sequences and lacked quality scores, the filtering could not match the filtering applied to full-length reads. Sequences were annotated with PyIR, a Python wrapper for IgBLAST v1.9, using IMGT germline references to assign V/J genes and CDR3. Any read was removed if the V/J assignment was weak (E-value above 1e-6), the CDR3 was missing, or the read contained stop codons, out-of-frame junctions, or ambiguous translated residues. A V3J clonotype was defined by an identical inferred V gene, J gene, and CDR3 amino acid sequence. The percentage overlap between two repertoires was calculated by dividing the number of shared unique clonotypes by the size of the smaller repertoire. Repertoire richness was assessed with RTK rarefaction, the Chao1 estimator, and Recon v2.1 estimates of unobserved clonotypes. Generation probabilities were computed with OLGA for all TCRbeta clonotypes obtained by the gDNA method from a handful of donors. TCRdb holds this immuneACCESS table with in-frame rearrangements only. Some clones are missing; in checked studies, unresolved V genes explain under half, and the rest has no known cause. V and J calls and clone size are copied from that table; D and trimming were computed from the DNA. Present in this sample are 330,000 or so clones, over 65% of which were seen just once. Jointly, the top ten make up about a tenth of the sample.

The germline V and J ends show losses of 4 bases and 4 bases respectively, and no gene match explains 7 bases of the junction. From its cysteine to its phenylalanine, the CDR3 spans 16 amino acids. Only CDR3 DNA remains: 48 bases, in frame from the first base. CDR1 SEHNR and CDR2 FQNEAQ were looked up in the germline V gene (reference sequence). The investigation overall reported the following: Naive subsets generally had larger estimated clonotype richness than memory subsets. The genetic and exposure-history diversity represented was limited by the small number of donors. Compared with non-shared clonotypes, the clonotypes found in all four sorted-subset donors had higher generation probabilities. Even with the large sequencing depth, rarefaction of the sorted-subset datasets indicated that sequencing was incomplete. Pairwise subsampling led to the expectation that sequencing depth would affect the degree of clonotype sharing among donors. Across four donors, 4.5% to 6.5% of naive CD4, 3% to 4% of naive CD8, 2% to 2.5% of memory CD4, and under 0.45% of memory CD8 clonotypes were shared. Sampling was limited to blood, and TCR repertoires in tissue likely differ from TCR repertoires in blood.

The rearrangement combines TRBV7-9 with TRBJ1-5; 10 bases in the junction line up with TRBD1. Sequenced material: memory CD4+ T cells sorted from blood. What the cell subset or site label conveys for this sample: CD45RA-negative fraction. The sequence came from a man aged 25-45 years in good health. The nucleotides are TGTGCCAGCAGCTCTACGACAGGGGGCCGTAATCAGCCCCAGCATTTT. Its coded protein is CASSSTTGGRNQPQHF.